A single sample gave rise to the 15 T cell receptor beta chains below, sequenced in a study of cytomegalovirus exposure and HLA in healthy donors. A multiplex PCR was run with 60 Vbeta primers and 13 Jbeta primers. Data came from immunoSEQ multiplex PCR; TCRdb stores just in-frame clones and leaves some out. Seen here are around 110,000 clones, under 85% observed once, and the top ten hold roughly 1.5%. The sequenced sample consisted of PBMCs. The receptors shown here come from a woman between 18 and 30 years old in good health and CMV-seronegative.

The V gene is TRBV9, the J gene TRBJ2-5; 8 positions match TRBD2. This CDR3 contains 17 residues. Germline V CDR1 and CDR2: SGDLS, YYNGEE. Trimming removed 0 bases from V and 3 bases from J; junction bases left unmatched: 10. DNA of the CDR3: TGTGCCAGCAGCGTAGGTCCGGGACTAGGGTCTGAAGAGACCCAGTACTTC. The encoded protein is CASSVGPGLGSEETQYF.

The V gene is TRBV6-5, the J gene TRBJ2-2; D is uncertain. Per germline, CDR1 MNHEY and CDR2 SVGAGI. The CDR3 length is 15 residues. V shed 2 bases and J shed 1 base, with 8 bases lying between them. The CDR3 loop reads CASSYTRRNTGELFF. For the CDR3, the DNA is TGTGCCAGCAGTTACACCCGCAGGAACACCGGGGAGCTGTTTTTT.

V gene TRBV5-1 combines with J gene TRBJ2-7; 7 bases agree with TRBD2. CDR3 length: 13 amino acids. The germline gives CDR1 SGHRS, CDR2 YFSETQ. The V gene end was trimmed by 4 bases and the J gene end by 5 bases; junction bases not matched to a gene: 6. The DNA for the CDR3 is TGCGCCAGCAGCCCGCCCGCGGGGGACGAGCAGTACTTC. Translation gives CASSPPAGDEQYF.

This rearrangement joins TRBV30 to TRBJ2-1, with 9 positions matching TRBD2. The CDR3 totals 15 residues. Trimming at V came to 5 bases and at J to 4 bases, leaving 9 bases not matched to a gene. Germline values: CDR1 GTSNPN, CDR2 SVGIG (reference sequence). The CDR3 DNA sequence: TGTGCCTGGGAGTTTAGCGGGGGAGGGTACAATGAGCAGTTCTTC. Translation: CAWEFSGGGYNEQFF.

The chain uses TRBV5-1 and TRBJ2-7, with TRBD1 matching over 9 bases. Germline V gene data show CDR1 as SGHRS and CDR2 as YFSETQ. This CDR3 has 13 amino acids. Trimming removed 6 bases from V and 7 bases from J; junction bases left unmatched: 8. DNA of the CDR3: TGCGCCAGCACCGGGACAGGGAATTCGGAGCAGTACTTC. Translated: CASTGTGNSEQYF.

The chain employs TRBV27 and TRBJ2-7, with D perhaps matching TRBD2 (6 bases). The CDR3 runs to 15 residues. Germline assignment: CDR1 MNHEY and CDR2 SMNVEV (reference sequence). V lost 2 bases, J lost 4 bases, and 15 bases lay in between. The CDR3 region has the DNA TGTGCCAGCAGTTTAGGATCCACGGGACTTTACGAGCAGTACTTC. Its translation: CASSLGSTGLYEQYF.

This clone was counted once. The rearrangement joins TRBV5-1 to TRBJ2-1; 7 bases agree with TRBD1. The length of the CDR3 is 16 residues. V lost 3 bases and J lost 2; bases outside the gene matches: 8. Germline values: CDR1 SGHRS, CDR2 YFSETQ. The DNA of the CDR3 is TGCGCCAGCAGCTCCGGGACAGCTGTTCCCTACAATGAGCAGTTCTTC. Translating it yields CASSSGTAVPYNEQFF.

This clone occurred once. The chain has TRBV6-5 and TRBJ1-2; D ambiguous. Germline values: CDR1 MNHEY, CDR2 SVGAGI. This CDR3 comprises 13 residues. V lost 9 bases to trimming and J lost 2 bases, with 13 bases between them. CDR3 sequence reads: CASHREINYGYTF. The DNA of the CDR3 is TGTGCCAGTCATAGAGAGATCAACTATGGCTACACCTTC.

This clone was observed a few times. The genes are TRBV19 and TRBJ1-5; 8 bases map to TRBD1. The J segment lost 6 bases and the V segment lost 6 bases, leaving 4 bases of the junction unmatched. Germline CDR1 is LNHDA and CDR2 is SQIVND (reference sequence). The CDR3 covers 13 residues. The CDR3 coding sequence is TGTGCCAGTAGGACAGGGGTCGGTCAGCCCCAGCATTTT. Translation gives CASRTGVGQPQHF.

This clone was picked up one time. This chain uses TRBV9 with TRBJ2-5; maybe TRBD1 (7 bases). CDR1 and CDR2 (germline): SGDLS, YYNGEE. The CDR3 runs to 14 residues. The V and J ends lost 4 bases and 5 bases respectively, with 15 bases between them. Written as DNA, the CDR3 is TGTGCCAGCAGCTCCTCGACAGGGAGGGAGACCCAGTACTTC. It translates to CASSSSTGRETQYF. Using reference TRBV9 and TRBJ2-5 for the parts outside the CDR3, the full variable domain is DSGVTQTPKHLITATGQRVTLRCSPRSGDLSVYWYQQSLDQGLQFLIQYYNGEERAKGNILERFSAQQFPDLHSELNLSSLELGDSALYFCASSSSTGRETQYFGPGTRLLVL.

The CDR3 sequence is CASSPGTSGPYEQYF. The DNA for the CDR3 is TGTGCCAGCAGCCCCGGGACTAGCGGGCCCTACGAGCAGTACTTC. The chain joins TRBV13 to TRBJ2-7, with 12 bases identical to TRBD2. The CDR3 is made up of 15 amino acids. V dropped 5 bases and J dropped 2; count of bases not matched to a gene: 4. The V gene's germline CDR1 is PRHDT and CDR2 FYEKMQ (reference sequence).

The chain recombines TRBV2 with TRBJ1-4; TRBD1 might be the D (5 bases). Germline V CDR1 and CDR2: SNHLY, FYNNEI. The CDR3 totals 14 residues. V lost 4 bases and J 7 bases, leaving 13 bases between the germline ends. Here the CDR3 reads CASSVWGGLEKLFF. CDR3 DNA: TGTGCCAGCAGTGTCTGGGGGGGACTTGAAAAACTGTTTTTT.

The CDR3 DNA is TGTGCCAGCAGTGAAGTTCCGTCGTTGCCCCAGCATTTT. This codes for CASSEVPSLPQHF. This chain links TRBV6-1 with TRBJ1-5; the D is unclear. The germline V and J ends were trimmed by 1 base and 9 bases, with 10 bases remaining between them. This CDR3 region has 13 residues. CDR1 and CDR2 (germline): MNHNS, SASEGT.

The chain uses TRBV27 and TRBJ2-5, with a tentative D call TRBD1 (6 bases). Deletions cut 4 bases from V and 5 bases from J, with 11 bases between. The CDR3 loop spans 13 amino acids. Germline V gene sequence: CDR1 MNHEY, CDR2 SMNVEV (reference sequence). The CDR3 coding sequence is TGTGCCAGCAGTTCCAGGGGTAGGGAGACCCAGTACTTC. Its translation: CASSSRGRETQYF.

This clone was counted only a few times. The chain links TRBV19 to TRBJ1-1; D perhaps matches TRBD1 (6 bases). V shed 10 bases and J shed 3 bases, with 18 bases lying between them. This CDR3 is 14 amino acids long. Germline loops: CDR1 LNHDA, CDR2 SQIVND (reference sequence). The CDR3 reads CATSGGRKDTEAFF. CDR3 DNA sequence: TGTGCCACCTCCGGGGGGCGTAAGGACACTGAAGCTTTCTTT.